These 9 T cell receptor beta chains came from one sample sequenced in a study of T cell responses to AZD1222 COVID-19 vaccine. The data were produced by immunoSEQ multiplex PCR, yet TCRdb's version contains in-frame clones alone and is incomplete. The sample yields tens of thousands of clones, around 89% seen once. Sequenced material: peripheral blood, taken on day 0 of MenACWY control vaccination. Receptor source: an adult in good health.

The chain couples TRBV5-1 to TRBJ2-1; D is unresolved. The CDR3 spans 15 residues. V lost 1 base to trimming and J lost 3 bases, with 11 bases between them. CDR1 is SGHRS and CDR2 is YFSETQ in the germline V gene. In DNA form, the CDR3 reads TGCGCCAGCAGCTTGCGGCCTCTGATCTACAATGAGCAGTTCTTC. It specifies CASSLRPLIYNEQFF.

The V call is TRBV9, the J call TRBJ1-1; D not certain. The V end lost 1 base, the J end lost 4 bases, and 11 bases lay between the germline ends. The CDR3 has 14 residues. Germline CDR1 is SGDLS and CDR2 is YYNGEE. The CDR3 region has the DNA TGTGCCAGCAGCGTACAGGCTGGGAGCACTGAAGCTTTCTTT. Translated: CASSVQAGSTEAFF.

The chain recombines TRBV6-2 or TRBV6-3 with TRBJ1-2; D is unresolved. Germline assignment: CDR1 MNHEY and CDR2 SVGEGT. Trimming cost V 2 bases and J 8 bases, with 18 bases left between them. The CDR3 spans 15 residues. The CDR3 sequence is CASSYKPYFAGGYTF. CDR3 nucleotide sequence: TGTGCCAGCAGTTACAAACCCTACTTCGCGGGGGGCTACACCTTC.

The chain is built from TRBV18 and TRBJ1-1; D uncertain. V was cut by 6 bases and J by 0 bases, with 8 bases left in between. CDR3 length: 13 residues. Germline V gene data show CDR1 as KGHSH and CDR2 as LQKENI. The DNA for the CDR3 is TGTGCCAGCTCCCAAGCTCTGAACACTGAAGCTTTCTTT. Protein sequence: CASSQALNTEAFF.

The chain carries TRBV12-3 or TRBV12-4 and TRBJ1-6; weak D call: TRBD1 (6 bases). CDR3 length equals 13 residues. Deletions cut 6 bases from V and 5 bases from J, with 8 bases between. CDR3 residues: CASSNRDNSPLHF. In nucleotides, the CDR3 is TGTGCCAGCAGCAACAGGGATAATTCACCCCTCCACTTT.

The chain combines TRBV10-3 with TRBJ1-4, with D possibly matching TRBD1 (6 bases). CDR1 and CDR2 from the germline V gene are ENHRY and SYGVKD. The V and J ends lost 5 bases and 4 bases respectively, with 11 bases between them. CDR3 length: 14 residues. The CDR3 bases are TGTGCCATCAGTCCTGACAGGAGTAATGAAAAACTGTTTTTT. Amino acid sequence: CAISPDRSNEKLFF.

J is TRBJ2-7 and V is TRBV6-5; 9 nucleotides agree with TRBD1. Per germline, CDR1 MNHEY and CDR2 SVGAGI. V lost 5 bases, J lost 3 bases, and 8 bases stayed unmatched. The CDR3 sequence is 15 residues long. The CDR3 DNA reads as TGTGCCAGCAGTCGCCGGGACAGGGCTTACTACGAGCAGTACTTC. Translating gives CASSRRDRAYYEQYF.

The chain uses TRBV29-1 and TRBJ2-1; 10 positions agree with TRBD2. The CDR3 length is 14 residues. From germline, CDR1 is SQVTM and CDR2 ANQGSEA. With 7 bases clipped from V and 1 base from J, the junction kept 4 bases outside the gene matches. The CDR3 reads CSGTSGTSYNEQFF. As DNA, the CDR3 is TGCAGCGGAACTAGCGGGACGTCCTACAATGAGCAGTTCTTC.

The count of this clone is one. The DNA of the CDR3 is TGTGCCAGCAGTTTATCCGGCACAGATACGCAGTATTTT. This encodes CASSLSGTDTQYF. The chain joins TRBV27 to TRBJ2-3; D not resolved. Germline values: CDR1 MNHEY, CDR2 SMNVEV (reference sequence). This CDR3 region has 13 residues. The V and J ends lost 0 bases and 1 base respectively, with 2 bases between them.